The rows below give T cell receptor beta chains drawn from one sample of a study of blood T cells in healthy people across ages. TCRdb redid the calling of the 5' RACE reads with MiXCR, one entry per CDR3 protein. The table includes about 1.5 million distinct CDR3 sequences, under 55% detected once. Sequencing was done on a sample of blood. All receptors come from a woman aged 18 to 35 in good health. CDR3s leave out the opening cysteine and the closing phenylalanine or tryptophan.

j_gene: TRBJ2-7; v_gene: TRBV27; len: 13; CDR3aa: ASSPTGEEVYEQY
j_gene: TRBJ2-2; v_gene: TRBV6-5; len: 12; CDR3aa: ASSSRGFTGELF
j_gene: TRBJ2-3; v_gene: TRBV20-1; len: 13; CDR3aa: SARDFSGSADTQY
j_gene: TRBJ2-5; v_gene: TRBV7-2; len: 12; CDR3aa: ASSLARSSETQY
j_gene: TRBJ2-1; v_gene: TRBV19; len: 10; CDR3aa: ASSNRHNEQF
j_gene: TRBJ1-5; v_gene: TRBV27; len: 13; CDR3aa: ASSLARGLNQPQH
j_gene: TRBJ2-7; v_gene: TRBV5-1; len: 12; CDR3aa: ASKNSGDSYEQY
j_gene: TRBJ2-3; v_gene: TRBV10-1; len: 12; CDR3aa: ASSEGTSAYTQY
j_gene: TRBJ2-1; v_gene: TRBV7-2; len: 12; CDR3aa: ASSPHQIQNEQF
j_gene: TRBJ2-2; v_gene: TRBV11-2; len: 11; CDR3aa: ATRFKNTGELF
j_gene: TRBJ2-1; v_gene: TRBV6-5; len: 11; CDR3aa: ASSTRDPPKQF
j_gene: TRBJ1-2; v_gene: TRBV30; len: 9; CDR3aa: AGISNGGYT
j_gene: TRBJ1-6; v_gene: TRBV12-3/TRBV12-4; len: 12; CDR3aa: ASSFRQSSNALH
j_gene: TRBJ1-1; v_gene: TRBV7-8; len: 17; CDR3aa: ASSYPGSGHPKFGTEAF
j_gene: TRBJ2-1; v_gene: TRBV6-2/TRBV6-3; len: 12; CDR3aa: ASSYAGSYNEQF
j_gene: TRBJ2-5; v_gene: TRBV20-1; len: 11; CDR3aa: SASGQEQETQY
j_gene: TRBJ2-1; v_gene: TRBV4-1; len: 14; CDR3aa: ASSQVQGGSYNEQF
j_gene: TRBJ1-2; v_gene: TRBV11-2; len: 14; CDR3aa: ASSLDPLGTSSGYT
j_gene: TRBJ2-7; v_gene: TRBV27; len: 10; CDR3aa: ASYRSSYEQY
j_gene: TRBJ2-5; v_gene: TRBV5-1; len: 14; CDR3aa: ASSQPSPLGFVTQY
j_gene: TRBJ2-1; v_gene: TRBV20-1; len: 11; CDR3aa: SASGRERDEQF
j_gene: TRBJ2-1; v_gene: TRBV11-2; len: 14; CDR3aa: ASSFTGTTRYNEQF
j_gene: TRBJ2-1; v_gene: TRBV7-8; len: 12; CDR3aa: ASSLVPRRHEQF
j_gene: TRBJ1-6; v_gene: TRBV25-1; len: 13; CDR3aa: ASSEAGTNNSPLH
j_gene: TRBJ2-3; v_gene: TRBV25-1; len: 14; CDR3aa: ASSVREWGGTDTQY